This TCR beta chain was obtained from a study of blood T cell repertoires in COVID-19. Seattle's cohort entered during active infection and was followed longitudinally. Trimming pared 0 bases from V and 4 bases from J, leaving 19 bases between. Germline V CDR1 and CDR2: SGHNT, YYREEE (reference sequence). This CDR3 has 17 residues. This table comes from immunoSEQ multiplex PCR, and its TCRdb copy is limited to in-frame clones, with some not included. This sample has about 130,000 clones, with 80% to 90% found just once. Sequenced: peripheral blood. The rearrangement uses TRBV5-4 and TRBJ1-2; D not certain. This clonotype was sampled from a man in his sixties with COVID-19, enrolled during active disease. The CDR3 protein is CASSLGTRTAFSYGYTF. The CDR3 region has the DNA TGTGCCAGCAGCTTGGGGACTCGGACGGCCTTCTCCTATGGCTACACCTTC.